This TCR beta chain was retrieved from a study of OX40 agonist ivuxolimab in advanced cancers. CDR1 ENHRY and CDR2 SYGVKD come from the germline V gene. The CDR3 extends over 13 amino acids. Produced via immunoSEQ multiplex PCR; TCRdb's table is partial and in-frame only. The table lists 95,000 to 150,000 clones, around 89% of them singletons. Comment on this clone: One end of the junction is discordant with germline, which a read error may explain.

The source material was CD4+ or CD8+ T cells sorted from blood, sampled in a trial of the OX40 agonist ivuxolimab. The source is an adult with an advanced solid tumor such as melanoma, head and neck, liver or kidney cancer. This chain links TRBV10-3 with TRBJ2-1; D is unclear. CDR3 amino acids: CAISALSDKEQFF. The CDR3 DNA reads as TGTGCCATCAGTGCACTCAGTGACAAGGAGCAGTTCTTC.